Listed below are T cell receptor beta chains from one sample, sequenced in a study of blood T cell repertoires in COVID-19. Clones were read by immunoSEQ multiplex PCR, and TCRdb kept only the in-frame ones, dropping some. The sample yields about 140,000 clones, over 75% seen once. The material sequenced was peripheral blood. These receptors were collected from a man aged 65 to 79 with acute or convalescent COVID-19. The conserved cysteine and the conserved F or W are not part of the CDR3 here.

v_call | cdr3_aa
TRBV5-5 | ASSLAVGQGSLYEQY
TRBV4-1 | ASSQDGGGGGTDTQY
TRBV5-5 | ASSADLNTGELF
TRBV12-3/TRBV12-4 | ASREGAGNTIY
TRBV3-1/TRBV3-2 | ASSTRGGLLSEQF
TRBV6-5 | ATINVPDSGNTIY
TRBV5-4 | ASSRQNEQF
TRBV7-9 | ASSSLDRGLNNEQF
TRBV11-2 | ASSLQGGADTQY
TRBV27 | ASSLDSPGLAEQF
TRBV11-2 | ASTRTSGGPGGELF
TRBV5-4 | ASSSALTQAVNRYT
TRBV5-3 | ARSFTGPGYGYT
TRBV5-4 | ASSLDQGAWTEAF
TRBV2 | ASTLGQGKHEQY
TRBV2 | ASLRERDRVEQY
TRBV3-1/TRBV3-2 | ASSVGGNTGELF
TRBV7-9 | ATERGSGNTIY
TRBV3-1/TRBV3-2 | ASSQAWDRASD
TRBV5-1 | ASSLGDSSRTGELF
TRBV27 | ASSPGWDTQY
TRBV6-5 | ASSNPGLTQY
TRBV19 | ASSITGIENEKLF
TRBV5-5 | ASSLILAGGTDTQY
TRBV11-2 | ASRLDRLNTEAF
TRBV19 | ASNRLAGMVGDEQF
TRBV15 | ATSRDSSGYEQY
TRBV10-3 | AISEAQDYGYT
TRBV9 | ASSASSGGSEQF
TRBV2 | ASSEYGERTEAF
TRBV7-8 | ASIPPESRGGYT
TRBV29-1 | SVAHGLEAGELF
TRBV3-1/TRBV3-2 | ASSQDRARAGASSSSYNEQF
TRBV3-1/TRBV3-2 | ASSQLLAADTQY
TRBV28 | ASSLDRMTEAF
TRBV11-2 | ASSLDGGLETQY
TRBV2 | ATAGLAGVGELF
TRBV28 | ASGGGQGETQY
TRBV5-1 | ASSLGHSSSYEQY
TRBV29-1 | SVEDRADYGYT
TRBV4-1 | ASSQVITGELF
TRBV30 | AWSVDSANTEAF
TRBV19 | ASSIGAGANVLT
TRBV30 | AWSVDRRNTGELF
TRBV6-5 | ASSYADRARSPLH